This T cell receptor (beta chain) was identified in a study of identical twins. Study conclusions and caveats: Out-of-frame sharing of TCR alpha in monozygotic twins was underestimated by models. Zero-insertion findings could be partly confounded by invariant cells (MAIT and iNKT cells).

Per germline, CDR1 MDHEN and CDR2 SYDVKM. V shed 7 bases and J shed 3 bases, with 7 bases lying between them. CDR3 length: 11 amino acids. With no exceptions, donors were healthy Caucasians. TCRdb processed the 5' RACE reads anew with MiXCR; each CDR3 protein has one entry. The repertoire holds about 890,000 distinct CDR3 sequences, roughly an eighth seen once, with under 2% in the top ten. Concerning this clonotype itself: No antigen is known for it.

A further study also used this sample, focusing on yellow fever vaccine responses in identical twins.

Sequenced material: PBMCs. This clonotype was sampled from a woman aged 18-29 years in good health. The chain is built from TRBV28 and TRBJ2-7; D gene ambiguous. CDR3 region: CASISNYEQYF. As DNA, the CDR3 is TGTGCCAGCATCTCTAACTACGAGCAGTACTTC.